A selection of T cell receptor beta chains follows, all from one sample in a study of metastatic and nonmetastatic thyroid tumors. Through MiXCR, TCRdb re-clonotyped the PCR reads. The repertoire holds approximately 35,000 clones, with 35% to 40% as singletons. Input material: tumor tissue. The source is a female donor with papillary thyroid cancer or a benign thyroid nodule (not recorded which). Some clones in this sample may be carry-over from other donors' samples. Each CDR3 is given with its conserved first and last residue. A D gene is named only where the DNA matches it firmly. Rows give clone size only sometimes, using once, few, many, or a class for an expanded clone.

size	D	V	J	DNA	CDR3
-	-	TRBV4-1	TRBJ2-1	TGCGCCAGCAGCCATGCAGGGAGCTCCTACAATGAGCAGTTCTTC	CASSHAGSSYNEQFF
-	TRBD2	TRBV6-2/TRBV6-3	TRBJ2-1	TGTGCCAGCCAGCGACAGTCTGGACTAGCGGGAGTCTCGGATGAGCAGTTCTTC	CASQRQSGLAGVSDEQFF
-	TRBD2	TRBV7-2	TRBJ2-1	TGTGCCAGCAGCTTAGGGCTTGTAGCGGGAGCCCTACTCGAGCAGTTCTTC	CASSLGLVAGALLEQFF
few	TRBD1	TRBV6-1	TRBJ2-7	TGTGCCACAGGGACAGGGACCGTCGAGCAGTACTTC	CATGTGTVEQYF
few	-	TRBV2	TRBJ2-7	TGTGCCAGCAGTGGGGAGACCTACGAGCAGTACTTC	CASSGETYEQYF
-	-	TRBV6-1	TRBJ2-1	TGTGCCAGCACCCCCGGGGGTGTTGAGCAGTTCTTC	CASTPGGVEQFF
-	TRBD1	TRBV20-1	TRBJ2-7	TGCAGTGCGAAGGATCCCGACAGGGGAGACTACGAGCAGTACTTC	CSAKDPDRGDYEQYF
-	-	TRBV11-2	TRBJ1-1	TGTGCCAGCAGTGGGGGACCCTCGGGCACTGAAGCTTTCTTT	CASSGGPSGTEAFF
once	TRBD1	TRBV20-1	TRBJ2-3	TGCAGTGCTAAGGACAGGGCTAGCACAGATACGCAGTATTTT	CSAKDRASTDTQYF
few	-	TRBV15	TRBJ2-1	TGTGCCACCAGCAGGGCGAGGGCCGGATACAATGAGCAGTTCTTC	CATSRARAGYNEQFF
-	-	TRBV7-2	TRBJ2-2	TGTGCCAGCAGCTACCGGGGTCCCGGGGAGCTGTTTTTT	CASSYRGPGELFF
-	-	TRBV14	TRBJ2-7	TGTGCCAGCAGCCAAGTGATAAGGGGTATTCCTCTGCCCCACGAGCAGTACTTC	CASSQVIRGIPLPHEQYF
few	-	TRBV27	TRBJ2-6	TGTGCCAGCAGTGGGGACTCTGGGGCCAACGTCCTGACTTTC	CASSGDSGANVLTF